This TCR gamma chain was identified in a study of Vδ1+ human thymocytes. Whole-study results and caveats: TRG sequences recurred across donors, whereas TRD sequences stayed essentially private. Despite high sort purity, roughly 20% of thymic T cell receptor delta sequences were Vdelta2. Thymic TRG and TRD repertoires appeared highly polyclonal, with Gaussian CDR3 length distributions.

V gave up 3 bases and J gave up 3 bases; unmatched junction bases: 11. Germline CDR1 reads GITISATS; CDR2 reads ISYDGTV (reference sequence). The CDR3 consists of 15 residues. Extracted RNA was reverse transcribed into cDNA. The CDR3 regions were amplified by multiplex PCR from V-gene primers to a constant-region primer. TCRdb reanalyzed the multiplex PCR reads using CATT. The data hold 35,000 or so gamma-chain clones, with around 20% observed a single time. In its sample, this clone was seen a few times. Its target is not known. After alphabeta T cell depletion, CD3+ Vdelta1+ Vdelta2- thymocytes were sorted. Purity of the sorted Vdelta1+ thymocytes ranged from roughly 98% to 99.6%.

The rearrangement uses TRGV9 and TRGJ1 or TRGJ2. The receptor's source is a girl under three years old who had congenital heart surgery. The sequenced material came from Vdelta1+ gamma-delta thymocytes from the thymus. The subset: FACS-sorted CD3+ TCRalphabeta- TCRVdelta1+ TCRVdelta2- thymocytes. CDR3 nucleotide sequence: TGTGCCTTGTGGGAGCATCCTCACCTTTATTATAAGAAACTCTTT. It is translated as CALWEHPHLYYKKLF.